Detailed here is one T cell receptor (beta chain). Its antigen is not identified. The data belong to a study of OX40 agonist ivuxolimab in advanced cancers. Peripheral blood came from all dose cohorts at three timepoints. The protocol was immunoSEQ multiplex PCR, while the TCRdb copy is restricted to in-frame clones and leaves out a portion. The sample lists fewer than 50,000 clones; over 65% were seen once. General study results and limits: Antigen targets of the expanded peripheral T cells went undetermined. Normalized expansion of T-cell clones was also low for some nonresponders.

The V end was cut by 6 bases, the J end by 5 bases, with 15 bases between. The CDR3 is 14 residues long. The germline gives CDR1 MNHEY, CDR2 SVGAGI. The J gene is TRBJ2-3, the V gene TRBV6-5, with a tentative D call TRBD2 (5 bases). The specimen comprised CD4+ or CD8+ T cells sorted from blood, sampled in a trial of the OX40 agonist ivuxolimab. The clonotype was recovered from an adult with an advanced solid tumor such as melanoma, head and neck, liver or kidney cancer. As DNA, the CDR3 is TGTGCCAGCAGCCCAAGAGGGCTAGAAGATACGCAGTATTTT. This encodes CASSPRGLEDTQYF.